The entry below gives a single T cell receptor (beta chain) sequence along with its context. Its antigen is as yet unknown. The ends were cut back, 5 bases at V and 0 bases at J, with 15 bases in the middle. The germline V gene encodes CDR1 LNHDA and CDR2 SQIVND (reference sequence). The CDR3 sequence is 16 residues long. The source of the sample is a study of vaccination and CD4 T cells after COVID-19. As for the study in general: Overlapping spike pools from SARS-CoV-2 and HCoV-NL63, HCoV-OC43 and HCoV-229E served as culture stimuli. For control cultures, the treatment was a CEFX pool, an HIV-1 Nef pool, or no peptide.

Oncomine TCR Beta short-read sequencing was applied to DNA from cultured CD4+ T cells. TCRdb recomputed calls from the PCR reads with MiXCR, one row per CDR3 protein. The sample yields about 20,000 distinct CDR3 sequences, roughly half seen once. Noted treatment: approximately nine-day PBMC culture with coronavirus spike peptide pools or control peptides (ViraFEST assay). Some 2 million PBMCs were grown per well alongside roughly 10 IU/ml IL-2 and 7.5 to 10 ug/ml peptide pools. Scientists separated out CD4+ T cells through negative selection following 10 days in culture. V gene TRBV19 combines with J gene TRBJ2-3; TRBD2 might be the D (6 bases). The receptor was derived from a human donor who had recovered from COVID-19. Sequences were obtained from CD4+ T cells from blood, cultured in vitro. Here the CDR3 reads CASSRNRDSSTDTQYF. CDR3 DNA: TGTGCCAGTAGTCGAAACCGGGACTCAAGCACAGATACGCAGTATTTT.